Given below is one T cell receptor beta chain in context. No antigen is known for it. Relative to the germline gene, one junction end is altered; a read error may explain this. Priming with a constant-region primer yielded TCR beta cDNA from roughly 500 ng total RNA. Three-round nested multiplex PCR performed with slightly modified ARM-PCR produced the TCR beta libraries. With TRBV1-TRBV30 forward primers and a C-beta reverse primer, the first two PCR rounds were run for 10 to 11 cycles each. TCRdb analysed the multiplex PCR reads with MiXCR anew, one entry per CDR3 protein. There are 330,000 or so distinct CDR3 sequences in the sample; less than 70% occur only once, and 6.5% lies in the top ten. The researchers obtained blood RNA from unsorted whole blood and also extracted germline DNA. The CDR3 loop spans 15 amino acids. The germline V gene encodes CDR1 MNHEY and CDR2 SVGAGI. The entry originates in a study of tumor-infiltrating lymphocytes in primary liver carcinoma. Broader study findings: Tumor region pairs shared more overlap than did tumor-adjacent and tumor-blood pairs.

V gene TRBV6-5 combines with J gene TRBJ2-1; a weak D match, TRBD2 (6 bases). The clonotype originates from a man aged 40-49 years with primary liver carcinoma and hepatitis B virus infection. The sequencing input was peripheral blood. The CDR3 loop reads CASSYGTCGDKRQFF. CDR3 coding DNA: TGTGCCAGCAGTTACGGGACTTGCGGGGATAAACGGCAGTTCTTT.